The clone carrying this T cell receptor (beta chain) was recorded many times. Time point: patch test 2, 6 weeks after DPC sensitization. Treatment given: therapeutic diphenylcyclopropenone sensitization with weekly scalp DPC. Each donor was an alopecia patient between 18 and 70 years of age who qualified for DPC. The CDR3 covers 14 residues. Trimming cost V 3 bases and J 2 bases, with 10 bases left between them. The data belong to a study of human T cells and chemical hapten exposure. The overall study: 2% DPC applied to a 2 cm by 2 cm arm area sensitized donors.

TCRdb re-called the RACE reads with MiXCR, one entry per CDR3 protein. The sample holds around 360,000 distinct CDR3 sequences, roughly 6% seen once. J is TRBJ1-1 and V is TRBV12-3 or TRBV12-4, with D hard to call. The source is a woman younger than 30 with alopecia areata. Some clones in this sample may be carry-over from other donors' samples. The sample was whole blood, taken in connection with sensitization to the hapten diphenylcyclopropenone (DPC). CDR3 in DNA: TGTGCCAGCAGTTTCTCGGACCTAAACACTGAAGCTTTCTTT. This gives the protein CASSFSDLNTEAFF.